A selection of T cell receptor beta chains follows, all from one sample in a study of blood T cell repertoires in COVID-19. Using immunoSEQ multiplex PCR, the repertoire was profiled, and TCRdb retains in-frame clones only, with some absent. The sample includes roughly 49,000 clones, 85% to 95% seen only once; the top ten take roughly 1%. The sequenced sample was peripheral blood. The receptors stem from a man aged 60 to 75 with COVID-19, enrolled during active disease. Both conserved end residues are part of each CDR3. A D gene is named only where the DNA matches it firmly. For some rows the clone size is stated as once, few or many, or as a class when expanded; others skip it.

>.|TRBD1|TRBJ1-2|TRBV3-1/TRBV3-2|15
CASSQGQGINYGYTF
TGTGCCAGCAGCCAGGGACAGGGGATTAACTATGGCTACACCTTC
>.|TRBD1|TRBJ2-2|TRBV7-9|14
CASSFITGAGELFF
TGTGCCAGCAGCTTTATAACAGGGGCCGGGGAGCTGTTTTTT
>.|TRBD1|TRBJ2-1|TRBV5-4|16
CASSLDRTGVVNEQFF
TGTGCCAGCAGCTTGGACCGGACAGGGGTAGTTAATGAGCAGTTCTTC
>.|.|TRBJ2-2|TRBV19|17
CASTPWGGAGRTGELFF
TGTGCCAGTACCCCATGGGGGGGGGCCGGGCGCACCGGGGAGCTGTTTTTT
>.|TRBD1|TRBJ1-2|TRBV19|16
CASSISGQGARYGYTF
TGTGCCAGTAGTATAAGCGGACAGGGGGCTCGCTATGGCTACACCTTC
>once|TRBD2|TRBJ2-7|TRBV28|16
CASSPLTGTSGREQYF
TGTGCCAGCAGTCCCCTGACCGGGACTAGCGGGAGAGAGCAGTACTTC
>once|TRBD1|TRBJ1-2|TRBV19|13
CASSNGQGYGYTF
TGTGCCAGTAGTAACGGACAGGGCTATGGCTACACCTTC
>.|TRBD1|TRBJ1-3|TRBV3-1/TRBV3-2|16
CASSLMRTGEGNTIYF
TGTGCCAGCAGCCTAATGCGGACAGGTGAAGGAAACACCATATATTTT
>.|TRBD1|TRBJ1-2|TRBV25-1|13
CASSEAGGYGYTF
TGTGCCAGCAGTGAGGCAGGGGGGTATGGCTACACCTTC
>.|TRBD2|TRBJ2-5|TRBV19|19
CASSTQRIAGGPNQETQYF
TGTGCCAGTAGTACTCAGCGGATAGCGGGAGGCCCTAACCAAGAGACCCAGTACTTC